This TCR beta chain came from a study of T cell responses to AZD1222 COVID-19 vaccine. Sequencing was performed with immunoSEQ multiplex PCR; in TCRdb, only in-frame clones are kept and a portion is missing. The table includes 65,000 to 90,000 clones, roughly 90% detected once. This clonotype was sampled from an adult in good health. The sample consisted of peripheral blood, taken on day 0 of AZD1222 vaccination.

CDR3 nucleotide sequence: TGTGCCACCAGCAAGGACAGGGGCGCTGGAAACACCATATATTTT. Translating it yields CATSKDRGAGNTIYF. The V gene is TRBV15, the J gene TRBJ1-3; TRBD1 matches at 9 bases. This CDR3 is built from 15 residues. With 4 bases clipped from V and 2 bases from J, the junction kept 3 bases outside the gene matches. Germline V CDR1 and CDR2: LNHNV, YYDKDF (reference sequence).